The sequence of this TCR beta chain was determined in a study of blood T cell repertoires in COVID-19. Study-level information: Sites in the United States, Italy and Spain provided acute and convalescent COVID-19 samples. The cDNA or gDNA used as material had been derived from T cells, B-cell-depleted T cells, or PBMCs.

In the original workflow: From reference gene primer amplification, estimates of nucleated cell counts were derived. Clones were read by immunoSEQ multiplex PCR, and TCRdb kept only the in-frame ones, dropping some. V, J and clone size are those of that table, while D and trimming were read from the DNA. The profile shows approximately 59,000 clones, about 90% of them singletons. Material for sequencing was peripheral blood. This TCR was sampled from a human donor in a cohort sampled during active COVID-19.

The CDR3 bases are TGTGCCAGCTCTCCCCCCCTAACCAGCGGGGGGACCCTCCAAGAGACCCAGTACTTC. Translated: CASSPPLTSGGTLQETQYF. The chain couples TRBV18 to TRBJ2-5, with 9 bases lining up with TRBD2. The CDR3 covers 19 residues. Germline values: CDR1 KGHSH, CDR2 LQKENI. J gave up 1 base and V 6 bases, and 18 bases lay outside the gene matches.